This T cell receptor (beta chain) came from a study of follicular helper T cells after annual influenza vaccination. TCRdb keeps only in-frame clones here, not all; method: immunoSEQ multiplex PCR. Altogether over 14,000 clones are present, 84% being singletons, with the ten largest covering 0.27%. The germline CDR1 and CDR2 sequences are SGHTA and FQGTGA. The CDR3 is made up of 13 amino acids. V lost 6 bases and J lost 4, with 13 bases in between. This clone has just a few counts. As yet, its antigen is unknown. Study-wide points: Plasmablast frequency change correlated with clonality change in ICOS+CD38+ cTfh. Each annual vaccination recalled recurring oligoclonal ICOS+CD38+ cTfh clonotypes. Day 7 ICOS+CD38+ clones later appeared mostly in ICOS-CD38- cTfh.

Regarding time point: 2014-2015 season, pre-vaccination. This sequence originates from an adult who received the influenza vaccine. The V call is TRBV7-3, the J call TRBJ2-7, with D possibly matching TRBD1 (5 bases). Specimen: CXCR5- memory CD4+ T cells sorted from blood, collected on the day of influenza vaccination. CDR3 sequence (DNA): TGTGCCAGCAGTCCTGGGCCAGGGTACGAGCAGTACTTC. This codes for CASSPGPGYEQYF.